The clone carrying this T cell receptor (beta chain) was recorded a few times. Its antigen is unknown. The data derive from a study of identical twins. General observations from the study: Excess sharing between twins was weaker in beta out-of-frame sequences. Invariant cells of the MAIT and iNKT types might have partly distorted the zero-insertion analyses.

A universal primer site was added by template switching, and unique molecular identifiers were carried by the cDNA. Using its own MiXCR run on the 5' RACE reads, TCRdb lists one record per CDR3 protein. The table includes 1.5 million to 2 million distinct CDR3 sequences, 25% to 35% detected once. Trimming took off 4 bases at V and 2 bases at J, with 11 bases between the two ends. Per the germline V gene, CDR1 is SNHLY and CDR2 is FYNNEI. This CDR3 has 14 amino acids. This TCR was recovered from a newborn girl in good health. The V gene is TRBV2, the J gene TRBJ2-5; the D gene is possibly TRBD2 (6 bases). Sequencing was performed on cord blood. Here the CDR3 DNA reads TGTGCCAGCAGTGGGGGACTCTTACAAGAGACCCAGTACTTC. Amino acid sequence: CASSGGLLQETQYF.